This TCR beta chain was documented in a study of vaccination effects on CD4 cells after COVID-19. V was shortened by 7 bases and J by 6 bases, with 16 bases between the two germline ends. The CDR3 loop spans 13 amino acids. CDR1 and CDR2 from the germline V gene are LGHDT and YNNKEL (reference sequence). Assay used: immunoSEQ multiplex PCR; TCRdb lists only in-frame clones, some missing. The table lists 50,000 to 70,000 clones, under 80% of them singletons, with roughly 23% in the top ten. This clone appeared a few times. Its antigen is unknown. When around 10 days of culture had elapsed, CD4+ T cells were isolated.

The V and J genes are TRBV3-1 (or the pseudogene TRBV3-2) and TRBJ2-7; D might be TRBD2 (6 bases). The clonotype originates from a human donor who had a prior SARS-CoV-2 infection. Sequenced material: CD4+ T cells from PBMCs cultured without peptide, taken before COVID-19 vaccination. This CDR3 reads CASTDLGGAEQYF. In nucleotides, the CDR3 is TGTGCCAGCACAGATCTCGGGGGTGCCGAGCAGTACTTC.